The sequence of this T cell receptor (beta chain) was determined in a study of T cell responses to AZD1222 COVID-19 vaccine. Study-wide points: White British ancestry dominated among donors, who included more females, and clonal diversity was possibly underestimated.

CDR1 GTSNPN and CDR2 SVGIG come from the germline V gene (reference sequence). V trimming: 0 bases; J trimming: 5 bases; junction bases outside the gene matches: 11. CDR3 length: 16 residues. A remark on this clone: No antigen is known for it.

Assay: immunoSEQ multiplex PCR; the TCRdb copy retains only in-frame clones and omits some. The sample lists around 140,000 clones, just under 95% occurring once. The sequence derives from an adult who had recovered from COVID-19. The specimen comprised peripheral blood, sampled after recovery from COVID-19. The gene calls are TRBV30 and TRBJ1-1, with TRBD1 identical over 8 bases. CDR3 residues: CAWSVPPPTGETEAFF. The CDR3 DNA reads as TGTGCCTGGAGTGTACCACCCCCGACAGGGGAAACTGAAGCTTTCTTT.